This T cell receptor (beta chain) was sequenced for a study of spatial heterogeneity in lung cancer. Overall study context: Sequence detection consistently recorded a greater number of beta-chain than alpha-chain sequences.

This clonotype came up once. This CDR3 contains 15 residues. Germline trimming cut 3 bases from V and 0 bases from J; bases unmatched to any gene: 4. Single TCR cDNA molecules each had their own unique molecular identifier. TCRdb ran MiXCR on the 5' RACE reads and lists one entry per CDR3 protein. Here the sample spans fewer than 20,000 distinct CDR3 sequences, 20% to 25% being singletons. Time point denoted: sample taken at primary tumor resection. Unsorted whole RNA samples from tumor, nontumor lung or frozen PBMC were sequenced. The donor group consisted of 72 patients who had untreated, early-stage non-small cell lung cancer.

The source is a female donor with early-stage non-small cell lung cancer. The sequenced sample was PBMCs, obtained at surgery. The rearrangement uses TRBV12-3 or TRBV12-4 and TRBJ2-7; 8 nucleotides agree with TRBD1. The CDR3 DNA follows: TGTGCCAGCAGTTTGAGGACAGGGAGCTCCTACGAGCAGTACTTC. This gives the protein CASSLRTGSSYEQYF.